Below, 10 T cell receptor beta chains from the same sample are listed, as sequenced in a study of T cells in Graves' hyperthyroidism and ophthalmopathy. From RNA transcripts, TCR beta CDR3 regions were amplified. The HTBI set primed first-round TCR CDR3 RT-PCR. TCRdb called the multiplex PCR reads again in MiXCR, with one record for every CDR3 protein. The table includes about 570,000 distinct CDR3 sequences, 46% detected once. Sequencing input: peripheral blood or thyroid tissue (not recorded which). The receptors shown here come from an adult woman with Graves' disease, either hyperthyroidism or ophthalmopathy (not recorded which).

In its sample, this clonotype was seen many times. The rearrangement joins TRBV12-3 or TRBV12-4 to TRBJ2-7; D may match TRBD1 or TRBD2 (5 bases each). The V end lost 6 bases, the J end lost 0 bases, and 12 bases lay between the germline ends. The CDR3 is 14 amino acids. The CDR3 bases are TGTGCCAGCAGAGCCGGGACGGACTCCTACGAGCAGTACTTC. Amino acids: CASRAGTDSYEQYF.

This clonotype appeared a few times. It may be a read error: a sequence one base away is much more abundant. V usage is TRBV5-1 and J usage is TRBJ2-2, with D unclear. V lost 0 bases and J 6 bases, leaving 12 bases between the germline ends. The CDR3 has 15 amino acids. Germline lookup yields CDR1 SGHRS and CDR2 YFSETQ. CDR3 amino acids: CASSLGPYAAGELFF. The CDR3 DNA sequence: TGCGCCAGCAGCTTGGGACCCTATGCCGCCGGGGAGCTGTTTTTT.

This clonotype was found many times. The chain is built from TRBV12-3 or TRBV12-4 and TRBJ1-1, with a possible D match to TRBD1 (6 bases). The CDR3 loop spans 14 amino acids. V was cut by 4 bases and J by 6 bases, with 15 bases left in between. DNA for the CDR3: TGTGCCAGCAGTTGGATCAGGGGAGCTTCTGAAGCTTTCTTT. Protein: CASSWIRGASEAFF.

Comments on this clonotype: One end of the junction is discordant with germline, which a read error may explain. The gene calls are TRBV4-1 and TRBJ1-5; D is unresolved. Germline-derived CDR1 and CDR2 are MGHRA and YSYEKL. The CDR3 is made up of 14 amino acids. CDR3 DNA: TGTGCCAGCAGCCAAGATTTACTTCCAGGGCCCCAGCATTTT. Its protein product is CASSQDLLPGPQHF.

The gene calls are TRBV12-3 or TRBV12-4 and TRBJ1-2, with D perhaps TRBD1 (6 bases). Trimming removed 0 bases at V and 7 bases at J, with 21 bases between. CDR3 length: 17 amino acids. This CDR3 is CASSLATGQGGSGGYTF. The CDR3 region has the DNA TGTGCCAGCAGTTTAGCAACAGGGCAAGGGGGATCGGGTGGCTACACCTTC.

This clonotype occurred many times. CDR3 residues: CASKGTGGWETQYF. In nucleotides, the CDR3 is TGTGCCAGCAAAGGGACAGGGGGCTGGGAGACCCAGTACTTC. V gene TRBV12-3 or TRBV12-4 combines with J gene TRBJ2-5; 12 bases are shared with TRBD1. The CDR3 consists of 14 residues. J lost 5 bases, V lost 7 bases, and 5 bases had no gene match.

CDR3 sequence: CASNLFSATEAFF. Written as DNA, the CDR3 is TGTGCCAGCAACCTCTTCTCGGCCACTGAAGCTTTCTTT. The chain is built from TRBV2 and TRBJ1-1; the D is unclear. This CDR3 contains 13 residues. V lost 7 bases and J 4 bases, leaving 13 bases between the germline ends. Germline V gene sequence: CDR1 SNHLY, CDR2 FYNNEI.

This chain joins TRBV10-3 and TRBJ2-1, with 12 bases lining up with TRBD2. The CDR3 is 15 residues long. In germline, CDR1 is ENHRY, CDR2 SYGVKD. V lost 4 bases, J lost 7 bases, and 5 bases stayed unmatched. The CDR3 DNA reads as TGTGCCATCAGTGGGCGACTAGCGGGAGCTAATGAGCAGTTCTTC. The encoded protein is CAISGRLAGANEQFF.

The chain employs TRBV15 and TRBJ1-5, with a tentative D call TRBD1 (5 bases). The CDR3 runs 14 residues. The germline CDR1 and CDR2 sequences are LNHNV and YYDKDF (reference sequence). V lost 3 bases and J 5 bases, leaving 11 bases between the germline ends. The CDR3 loop is CATSRDGAHQPQHF. The DNA for the CDR3 is TGTGCCACCAGCAGGGATGGGGCCCATCAGCCCCAGCATTTT.

The chain combines TRBV15 with TRBJ2-6, with TRBD2 matching over 8 bases. The CDR3 runs to 16 residues. Germline V gene sequence: CDR1 LNHNV, CDR2 YYDKDF (reference sequence). V trimming: 0 bases; J trimming: 4 bases; junction bases outside the gene matches: 2. The CDR3 DNA sequence: TGTGCCACCAGCAGAGATAGCGGGACAGGGGCCAACGTCCTGACTTTC. This encodes CATSRDSGTGANVLTF.